The clone carrying this T cell receptor (beta chain) has a single count. These data belong to a study of blood T cell repertoires in COVID-19. Across the whole study: COVID-19 samples from acute and convalescent phases originated in the United States, Italy and Spain.

After removal of 3 bases from V and 2 bases from J, the junction contained 7 bases not matched to a gene. CDR3 length: 16 residues. Germline assignment: CDR1 SGHRS and CDR2 YFSETQ. Original methodology: Amplification of reference gene primers was used by the study to estimate nucleated cell counts. TCRdb keeps only in-frame clones here, not all; method: immunoSEQ multiplex PCR. That table is the source of V, J and clone size, and D and trimming were worked out from the DNA. Of tens of thousands of clones in the sample, 75% to 85% are singletons; the top ten hold 9.6%. This TCR was sampled from a man over 45 with COVID-19, enrolled during active disease. The J gene is TRBJ1-4, the V gene TRBV5-1; 7 nucleotides match TRBD1. What was sequenced was peripheral blood. Here the CDR3 reads CASSSLPGQTNEKLFF. The CDR3 DNA reads TGCGCCAGCAGCTCACTCCCGGGACAGACTAATGAAAAACTGTTTTTT. The variable domain in full, with the rest retrieved from reference TRBV5-1 and TRBJ1-4, is KAGVTQTPRYLIKTRGQQVTLSCSPISGHRSVSWYQQTPGQGLQFLFEYFSETQRNKGNFPGRFSGRQFSNSRSEMNVSTLELGDSALYLCASSSLPGQTNEKLFFGSGTQLSVL.